This passage covers 2 T cell receptor beta chains from one sample sequenced in a study of cytomegalovirus exposure and HLA in healthy donors. The PCR ran on 60 Vbeta and 13 Jbeta primers. Profiling relied on immunoSEQ multiplex PCR, and the TCRdb table lists in-frame clones only, not all of them. Among about 110,000 clones listed, 76% were seen once. Material: PBMCs. These TCRs come from a woman aged 50 to 60 in good health and CMV-seropositive.

The chain uses TRBV19 and TRBJ2-1, with 11 bases that match TRBD2. J gave up 3 bases and V 6 bases, and 4 bases lay outside the gene matches. This CDR3 contains 15 residues. CDR1 and CDR2 from the germline V gene are LNHDA and SQIVND (reference sequence). The CDR3 protein is CASSDGTSGYNEQFF. In DNA form, the CDR3 reads TGTGCCAGTAGCGACGGGACTAGCGGCTACAATGAGCAGTTCTTC. The full variable domain, its missing parts supplied by reference TRBV19 and TRBJ2-1, is DGGITQSPKYLFRKEGQNVTLSCEQNLNHDAMYWYRQDPGQGLRLIYYSQIVNDFQKGDIAEGYSVSREKKESFPLTVTSAQKNPTAFYLCASSDGTSGYNEQFFGPGTRLTVL.

The chain links TRBV7-3 to TRBJ1-1, with D possibly matching TRBD1 (6 bases). The CDR3 sequence is 14 residues long. The V end was cut by 2 bases, the J end by 5 bases, with 12 bases between. Germline V lookup: CDR1 SGHTA, CDR2 FQGTGA. The CDR3 reads CASSLGTGITEAFF. DNA for the CDR3: TGTGCCAGCAGCTTAGGTACAGGGATTACTGAAGCTTTCTTT.